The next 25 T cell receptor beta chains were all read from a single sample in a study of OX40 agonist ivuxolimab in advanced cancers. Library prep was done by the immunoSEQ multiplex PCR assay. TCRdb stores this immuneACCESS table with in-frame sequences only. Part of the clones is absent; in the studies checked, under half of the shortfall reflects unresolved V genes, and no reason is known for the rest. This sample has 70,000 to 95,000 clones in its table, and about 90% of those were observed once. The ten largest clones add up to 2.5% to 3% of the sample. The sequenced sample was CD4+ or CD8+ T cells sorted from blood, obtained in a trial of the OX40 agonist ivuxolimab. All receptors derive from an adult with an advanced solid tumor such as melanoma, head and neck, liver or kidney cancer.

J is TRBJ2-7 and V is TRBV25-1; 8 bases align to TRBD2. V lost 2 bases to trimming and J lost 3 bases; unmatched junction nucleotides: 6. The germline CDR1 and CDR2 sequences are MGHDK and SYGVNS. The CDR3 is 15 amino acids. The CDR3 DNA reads TGTGCCAGCAGTGAAGCGGGTGCGGGAGGCTACGAGCAGTACTTC. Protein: CASSEAGAGGYEQYF.

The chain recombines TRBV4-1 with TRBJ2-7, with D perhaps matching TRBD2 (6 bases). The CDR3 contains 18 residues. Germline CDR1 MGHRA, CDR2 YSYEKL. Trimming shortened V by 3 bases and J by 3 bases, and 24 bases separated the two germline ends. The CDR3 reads CASSHLDMGLLNVYEQYF. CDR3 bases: TGCGCCAGCAGCCACTTAGACATGGGACTCCTAAACGTCTACGAGCAGTACTTC.

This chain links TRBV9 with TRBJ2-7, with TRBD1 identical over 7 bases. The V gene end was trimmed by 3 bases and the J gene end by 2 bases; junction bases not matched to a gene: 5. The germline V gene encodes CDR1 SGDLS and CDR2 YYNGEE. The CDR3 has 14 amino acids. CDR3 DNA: TGTGCCAGCAGCGCGGGACAGACCGCCTACGAGCAGTACTTC. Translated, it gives CASSAGQTAYEQYF.

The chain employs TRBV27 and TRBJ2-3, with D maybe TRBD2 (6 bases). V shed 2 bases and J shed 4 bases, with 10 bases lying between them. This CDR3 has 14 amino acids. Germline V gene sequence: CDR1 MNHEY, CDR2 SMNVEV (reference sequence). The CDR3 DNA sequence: TGTGCCAGCAGTTTACGGGTAGCGGCAGATACGCAGTATTTT. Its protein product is CASSLRVAADTQYF.

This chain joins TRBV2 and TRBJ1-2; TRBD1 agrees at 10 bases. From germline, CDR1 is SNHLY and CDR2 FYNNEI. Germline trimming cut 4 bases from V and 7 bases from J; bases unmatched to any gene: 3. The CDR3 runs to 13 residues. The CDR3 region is CASSGTGGSGYTF. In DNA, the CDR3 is TGTGCCAGCAGTGGGACAGGGGGAAGTGGCTACACCTTC. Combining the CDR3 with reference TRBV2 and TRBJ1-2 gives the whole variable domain EPEVTQTPSHQVTQMGQEVILRCVPISNHLYFYWYRQILGQKVEFLVSFYNNEISEKSEIFDDQFSVERPDGSNFTLKIRSTKLEDSAMYFCASSGTGGSGYTFGSGTRLTVV.

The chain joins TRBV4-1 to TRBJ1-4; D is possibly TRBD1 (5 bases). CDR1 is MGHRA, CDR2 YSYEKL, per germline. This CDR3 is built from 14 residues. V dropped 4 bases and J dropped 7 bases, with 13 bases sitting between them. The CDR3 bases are TGCGCCAGCAGCCCGGGACCGCTAGGTGAAAAACTGTTTTTT. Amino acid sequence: CASSPGPLGEKLFF.

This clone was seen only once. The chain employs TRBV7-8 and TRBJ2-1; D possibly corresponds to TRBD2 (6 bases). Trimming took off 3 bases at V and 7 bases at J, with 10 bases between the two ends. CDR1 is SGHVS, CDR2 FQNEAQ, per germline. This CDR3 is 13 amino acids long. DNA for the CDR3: TGTGCCAGCAGCTTTGCGGGAAGGAATGAGCAGTTCTTC. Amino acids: CASSFAGRNEQFF. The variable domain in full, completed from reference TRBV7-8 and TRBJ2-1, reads GAGVSQSPRYKVAKRGQDVALRCDPISGHVSLFWYQQALGQGPEFLTYFQNEAQLDKSGLPSDRFFAERPEGSVSTLKIQRTQQEDSAVYLCASSFAGRNEQFFGPGTRLTVL.

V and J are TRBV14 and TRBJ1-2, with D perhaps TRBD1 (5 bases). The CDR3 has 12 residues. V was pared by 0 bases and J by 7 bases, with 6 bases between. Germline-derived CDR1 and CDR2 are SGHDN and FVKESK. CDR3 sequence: CASSQDRVGYTF. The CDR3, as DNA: TGTGCCAGCAGCCAAGACAGGGTTGGCTACACCTTC.

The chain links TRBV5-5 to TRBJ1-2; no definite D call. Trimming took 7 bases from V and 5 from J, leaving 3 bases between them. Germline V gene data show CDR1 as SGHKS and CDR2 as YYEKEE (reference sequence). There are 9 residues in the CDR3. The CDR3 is CASSYGYTF. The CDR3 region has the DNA TGTGCCAGCTCGTATGGCTACACCTTC. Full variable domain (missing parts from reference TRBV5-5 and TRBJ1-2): DAGVTQSPTHLIKTRGQQVTLRCSPISGHKSVSWYQQVLGQGPQFIFQYYEKEERGRGNFPDRFSARQFPNYSSELNVNALLLGDSALYLCASSYGYTFGSGTRLTVV.

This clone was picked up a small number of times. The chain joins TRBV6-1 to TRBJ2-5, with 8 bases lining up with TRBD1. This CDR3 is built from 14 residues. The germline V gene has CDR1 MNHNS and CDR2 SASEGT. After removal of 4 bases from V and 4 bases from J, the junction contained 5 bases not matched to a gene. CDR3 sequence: CASSAMGQVETQYF. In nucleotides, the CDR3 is TGTGCCAGCAGTGCAATGGGACAGGTAGAGACCCAGTACTTC.

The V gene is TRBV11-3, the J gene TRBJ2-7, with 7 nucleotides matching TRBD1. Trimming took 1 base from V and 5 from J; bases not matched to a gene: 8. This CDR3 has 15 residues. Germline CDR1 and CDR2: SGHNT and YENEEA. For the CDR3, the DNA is TGTGCCAGCAGCTTAGCCGACAGGGTAGGCCACGAGCAGTACTTC. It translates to CASSLADRVGHEQYF. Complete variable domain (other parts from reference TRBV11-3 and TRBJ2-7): EAGVVQSPRYKIIEKKQPVAFWCNPISGHNTLYWYLQNLGQGPELLIRYENEEAVDDSQLPKDRFSAERLKGVDSTLKIQPAELGDSAVYLCASSLADRVGHEQYFGPGTRLTVT.

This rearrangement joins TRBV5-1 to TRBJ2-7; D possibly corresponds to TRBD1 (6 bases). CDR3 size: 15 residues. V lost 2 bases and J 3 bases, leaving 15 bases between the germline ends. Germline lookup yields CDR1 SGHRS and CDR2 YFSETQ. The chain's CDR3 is CASSFNAGAFYEQYF. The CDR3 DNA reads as TGCGCCAGCAGCTTTAACGCAGGGGCTTTCTACGAGCAGTACTTC.

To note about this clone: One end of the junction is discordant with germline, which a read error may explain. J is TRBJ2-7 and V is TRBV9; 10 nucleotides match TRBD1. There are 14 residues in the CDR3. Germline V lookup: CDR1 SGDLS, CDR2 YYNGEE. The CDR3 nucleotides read TGTGCCAGCAGCCCGCAGACAGGGGGCTACGAGCGGTACTTC. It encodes CASSPQTGGYERYF.

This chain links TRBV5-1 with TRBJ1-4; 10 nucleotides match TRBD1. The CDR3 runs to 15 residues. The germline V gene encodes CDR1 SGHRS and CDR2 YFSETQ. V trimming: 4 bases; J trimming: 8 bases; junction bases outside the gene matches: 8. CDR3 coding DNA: TGCGCCAGCAGCCGGATGGGGACAGGGGCCGAAAAACTGTTTTTT. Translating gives CASSRMGTGAEKLFF.

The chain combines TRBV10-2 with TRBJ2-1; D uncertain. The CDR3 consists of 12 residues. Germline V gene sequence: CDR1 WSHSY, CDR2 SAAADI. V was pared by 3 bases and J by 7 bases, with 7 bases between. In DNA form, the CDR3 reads TGCGCCAGCAGTGATAGAGCTAATGAGCAGTTCTTC. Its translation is CASSDRANEQFF.

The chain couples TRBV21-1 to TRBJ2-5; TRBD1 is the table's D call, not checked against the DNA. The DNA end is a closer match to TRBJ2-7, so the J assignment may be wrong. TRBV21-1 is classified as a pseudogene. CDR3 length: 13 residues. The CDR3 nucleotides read TGTGCCAGCAGCTTGGACAGGGTGTACGAGCAGTACTTC. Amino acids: CASSLDRVYEQYF.

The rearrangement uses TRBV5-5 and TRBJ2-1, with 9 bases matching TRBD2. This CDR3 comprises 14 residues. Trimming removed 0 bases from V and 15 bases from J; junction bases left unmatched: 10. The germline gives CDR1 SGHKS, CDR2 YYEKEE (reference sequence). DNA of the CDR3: TGTGCCAGCAGCTTGGATCCAGCGGGAGGTATAGGGTTCTTC. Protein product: CASSLDPAGGIGFF. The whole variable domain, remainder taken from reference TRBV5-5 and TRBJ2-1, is DAGVTQSPTHLIKTRGQQVTLRCSPISGHKSVSWYQQVLGQGPQFIFQYYEKEERGRGNFPDRFSARQFPNYSSELNVNALLLGDSALYLCASSLDPAGGIGFFGPGTRLTVL.

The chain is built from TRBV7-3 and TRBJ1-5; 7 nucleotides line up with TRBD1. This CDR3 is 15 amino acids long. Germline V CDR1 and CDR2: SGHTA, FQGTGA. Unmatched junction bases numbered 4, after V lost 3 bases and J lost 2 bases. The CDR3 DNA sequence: TGTGCCAGCAGCTTGACAGGGTTAGGCAATCAGCCCCAGCATTTT. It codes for CASSLTGLGNQPQHF.

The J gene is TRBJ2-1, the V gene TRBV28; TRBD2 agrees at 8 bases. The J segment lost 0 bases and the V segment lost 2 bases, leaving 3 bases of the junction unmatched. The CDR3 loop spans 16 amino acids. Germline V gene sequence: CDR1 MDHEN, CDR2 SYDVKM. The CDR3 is CASSLRSGSSYNEQFF. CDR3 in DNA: TGTGCCAGCAGTTTACGGAGCGGGAGCTCCTACAATGAGCAGTTCTTC.

CDR3 loop: CSVMEQLNEKLFF. CDR3 in DNA: TGCAGCGTCATGGAACAGCTTAATGAAAAACTGTTTTTT. The rearrangement uses TRBV29-1 and TRBJ1-4; no definite D call. The CDR3 extends over 13 amino acids. The V end was cut by 6 bases, the J end by 4 bases, with 12 bases between. Germline V gives CDR1 SQVTM, CDR2 ANQGSEA.

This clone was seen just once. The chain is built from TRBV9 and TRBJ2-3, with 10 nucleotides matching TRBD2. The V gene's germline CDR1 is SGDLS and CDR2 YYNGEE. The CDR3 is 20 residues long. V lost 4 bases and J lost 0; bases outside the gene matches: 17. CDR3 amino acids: CASSLGGVGLAGVSTDTQYF. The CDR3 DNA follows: TGTGCCAGCAGCCTGGGCGGCGTAGGCCTAGCGGGGGTGAGCACAGATACGCAGTATTTT.

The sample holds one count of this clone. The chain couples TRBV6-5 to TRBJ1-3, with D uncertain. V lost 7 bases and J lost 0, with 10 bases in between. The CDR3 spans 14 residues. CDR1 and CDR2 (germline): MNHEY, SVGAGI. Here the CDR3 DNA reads TGTGCCAGCATGAGGGTATACTCTGGAAACACCATATATTTT. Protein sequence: CASMRVYSGNTIYF.

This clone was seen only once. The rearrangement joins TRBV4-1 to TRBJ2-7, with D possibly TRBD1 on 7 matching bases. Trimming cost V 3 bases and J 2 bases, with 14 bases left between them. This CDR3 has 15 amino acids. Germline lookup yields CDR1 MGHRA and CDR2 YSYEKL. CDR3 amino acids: CASSHVEGATYEQYF. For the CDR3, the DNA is TGCGCCAGCAGCCACGTGGAGGGGGCGACCTACGAGCAGTACTTC.

The CDR3 here is CASSSQQGRNTIYF. The CDR3 nucleotides read TGTGCCAGCAGCTCCCAGCAGGGAAGAAACACCATATATTTT. The V gene is TRBV7-2, the J gene TRBJ1-3; perhaps TRBD1 as D (5 bases). Germline V gene lookup returns CDR1 SGHTA and CDR2 FQGNSA. The V end was cut by 4 bases, the J end by 5 bases, with 12 bases between. The CDR3 loop spans 14 amino acids.

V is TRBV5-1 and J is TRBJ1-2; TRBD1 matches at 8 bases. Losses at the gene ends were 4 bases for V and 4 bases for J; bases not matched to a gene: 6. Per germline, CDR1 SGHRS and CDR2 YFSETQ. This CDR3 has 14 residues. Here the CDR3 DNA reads TGCGCCAGCAGCGACCGACAGGGGACCTATGGCTACACCTTC. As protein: CASSDRQGTYGYTF.